These 24 T cell receptor beta chains originate from one sample sequenced in a study of cytomegalovirus exposure and HLA in healthy donors. Researchers ran the PCR with 60 Vbeta and 13 Jbeta primers. The data were produced by immunoSEQ multiplex PCR, yet TCRdb's version contains in-frame clones alone and is incomplete. Counted here are some 78,000 clones, around 70% occurring once; the ten biggest clones make up 11%. The sequenced sample was PBMCs. The receptor set was obtained from a woman between 40 and 50 years old in good health and CMV-seropositive.

Note on this clone: The same CDR3 is also encoded by other DNA sequences in this sample. The rearrangement uses TRBV5-1 and TRBJ1-1; possibly TRBD1 for D (6 bases). This CDR3 region has 15 residues. V shed 0 bases and J shed 0 bases, with 9 bases lying between them. Germline-derived CDR1 and CDR2 are SGHRS and YFSETQ. The chain's CDR3 is CASSLEGVMNTEAFF. The CDR3 DNA reads as TGCGCCAGCAGCTTGGAGGGGGTGATGAACACTGAAGCTTTCTTT.

J is TRBJ1-1 and V is TRBV18; D unresolved. Trimming left V 1 base short and J 7 bases short, with 16 bases between. The CDR3 covers 15 residues. CDR1 KGHSH and CDR2 LQKENI come from the germline V gene. This CDR3 reads CASSPLDTRQSEAFF. DNA of the CDR3: TGTGCCAGCTCACCACTAGATACCAGGCAGAGTGAAGCTTTCTTT.

This clone was detected a few times. This rearrangement joins TRBV5-6 to TRBJ1-1; no clear D gene. Germline V gene lookup returns CDR1 SGHDT and CDR2 YYEEEE. The CDR3 is made up of 13 amino acids. With 9 bases removed from V and 1 base from J, the gap between germline ends came to 13 bases. CDR3 sequence: CATSTTPNTEAFF. In DNA form, the CDR3 reads TGTGCCACCTCGACGACACCGAACACTGAAGCTTTCTTT.

This clone showed up just a few times. The chain has TRBV29-1 and TRBJ1-2; D is ambiguous. The CDR3 extends over 13 amino acids. V gave up 2 bases and J gave up 6 bases, with 13 bases separating them. The germline V gene has CDR1 SQVTM and CDR2 ANQGSEA. CDR3 protein: CSVESQDPNGYTF. The DNA of the CDR3 is TGCAGCGTTGAATCCCAGGATCCGAATGGCTACACCTTC. The full variable domain, in which reference TRBV29-1 and TRBJ1-2 provide the parts outside the CDR3, is SAVISQKPSRDICQRGTSLTIQCQVDSQVTMMFWYRQQPGQSLTLIATANQGSEATYESGFVIDKFPISRPNLTFSTLTVSNMSPEDSSIYLCSVESQDPNGYTFGSGTRLTVV.

V is TRBV29-1 and J is TRBJ2-3, with 9 bases that match TRBD1. The V and J ends lost 4 bases and 2 bases, in that order; junction bases with no gene match: 4. The CDR3 length is 14 residues. In germline, CDR1 is SQVTM, CDR2 ANQGSEA. The CDR3 DNA follows: TGCAGCGTTGGACAGGGGGAGCCCACAGATACGCAGTATTTT. Translated, it gives CSVGQGEPTDTQYF.

This clone has only a few counts. V usage is TRBV10-2 and J usage is TRBJ1-1, with TRBD1 identical over 10 bases. V dropped 5 bases and J dropped 2; count of bases not matched to a gene: 5. The CDR3 runs 15 residues. CDR1 is WSHSY and CDR2 is SAAADI in the germline V gene. Here the CDR3 reads CASSKTGGANTEAFF. CDR3 coding DNA: TGCGCCAGCAGTAAGACAGGGGGCGCAAACACTGAAGCTTTCTTT.

The J gene is TRBJ2-5, the V gene TRBV9; 9 positions agree with TRBD2. This CDR3 is 16 amino acids long. The ends lost 2 bases at V and 1 base at J; junction bases unmatched: 6. Germline CDR1 and CDR2: SGDLS and YYNGEE. CDR3 region: CASSVSSGGAQETQYF. CDR3 sequence (DNA): TGTGCCAGCAGCGTGAGTAGCGGGGGAGCCCAAGAGACCCAGTACTTC.

The rearrangement joins TRBV7-9 to TRBJ2-3; tentatively, D is TRBD1 (5 bases). V was pared by 1 base and J by 3 bases, with 5 bases between. Germline V gene data show CDR1 as SEHNR and CDR2 as FQNEAQ (reference sequence). The CDR3 contains 13 residues. DNA for the CDR3: TGTGCCAGCAGCTTAGAGGGGACAGATACGCAGTATTTT. Residues: CASSLEGTDTQYF.

The rearrangement uses TRBV7-2 and TRBJ1-1; maybe TRBD1 (5 bases). There are 13 residues in the CDR3. Per germline, CDR1 SGHTA and CDR2 FQGNSA. V dropped 2 bases and J dropped 8 bases, with 12 bases sitting between them. In DNA form, the CDR3 reads TGTGCCAGCAGCTTAATAGTCAGGGCAGAAGCTTTCTTT. Its protein is CASSLIVRAEAFF.

This clone is a singleton in its sample. This chain joins TRBV28 and TRBJ1-5; TRBD1 is a possible D gene (5 bases). V was pared by 6 bases and J by 0 bases, with 12 bases between. The CDR3 is 15 residues long. CDR1 is MDHEN, CDR2 SYDVKM, per germline. Here the CDR3 reads CASRPGSLSNQPQHF. CDR3 in DNA: TGTGCCAGCAGGCCAGGGTCTCTTAGCAATCAGCCCCAGCATTTT.

This chain joins TRBV15 and TRBJ2-1; TRBD2 matches 12 bases. Per the germline V gene, CDR1 is LNHNV and CDR2 is YYDKDF (reference sequence). The CDR3 sequence is 21 residues long. V lost 3 bases, J lost 4 bases, and 19 bases stayed unmatched. As DNA, the CDR3 is TGTGCCACCAGCAGGCCGTCCGGTCTAGCGGGAGGGCCCTCGTGGTACAATGAGCAGTTCTTC. Translating gives CATSRPSGLAGGPSWYNEQFF.

This clone was found a few times. CDR3 bases: TGTGCCAGCAGCTCGACAGGGCCCGGGGAGCAGTACTTC. It codes for CASSSTGPGEQYF. The chain employs TRBV7-6 and TRBJ2-7; 7 bases match TRBD1. The ends lost 4 bases at V and 7 bases at J; junction bases unmatched: 7. The CDR3 is 13 amino acids. Germline CDR1 reads SGHVS; CDR2 reads FNYEAQ.

The CDR3 DNA reads as TGTGCCAGCAGTTTATGGGGACAGGATAACTCCGGGGAGCTGTTTTTT. It is translated as CASSLWGQDNSGELFF. The genes are TRBV28 and TRBJ2-2; 8 nucleotides agree with TRBD1. V lost 0 bases and J lost 6; bases outside the gene matches: 6. The V gene's germline CDR1 is MDHEN and CDR2 SYDVKM. The CDR3 is made up of 16 amino acids.

This clone came up a few times. In nucleotides, the CDR3 is TGTGCCACCGCCGGGACAGGGCACACCGGGGAGCTGTTTTTT. Translated, it gives CATAGTGHTGELFF. V gene TRBV19 combines with J gene TRBJ2-2; 9 bases line up with TRBD1. With V trimmed by 10 bases and J by 3 bases, 6 bases remained unmatched. This CDR3 comprises 14 residues. Germline loops: CDR1 LNHDA, CDR2 SQIVND (reference sequence).

This clone came up many times. The chain couples TRBV5-6 to TRBJ1-2, with 11 bases identical to TRBD1. After removal of 4 bases from V and 5 bases from J, the junction contained 4 bases not matched to a gene. From germline, CDR1 is SGHDT and CDR2 YYEEEE. This CDR3 has 14 residues. Written as DNA, the CDR3 is TGTGCCAGCAGCGTTGGACAGGGGGCGTATGGCTACACCTTC. Protein: CASSVGQGAYGYTF. Filled out from reference TRBV5-6 and TRBJ1-2, the complete variable domain reads DAGVTQSPTHLIKTRGQQVTLRCSPKSGHDTVSWYQQALGQGPQFIFQYYEEEERQRGNFPDRFSGHQFPNYSSELNVNALLLGDSALYLCASSVGQGAYGYTFGSGTRLTVV.

To note about this clone: Germline and junction disagree at one end, which may indicate a read error. This chain links TRBV28 with TRBJ2-7, with 10 bases fitting TRBD1. The germline CDR1 and CDR2 sequences are MDHEN and SYDVKM. The CDR3 covers 13 residues. This chain's CDR3 is CASSLFIGTGDTF. The CDR3 coding sequence is TGTGCCAGCAGTTTATTTATCGGGACAGGGGATACCTTC.

The rearrangement joins TRBV7-8 to TRBJ1-5; no reliable D call. V was pared by 3 bases and J by 6 bases, with 15 bases between. Germline V lookup: CDR1 SGHVS, CDR2 FQNEAQ. The length of the CDR3 is 15 residues. The CDR3 sequence is CASSLGVVGIQPQHF. CDR3 bases: TGTGCCAGCAGCTTGGGAGTTGTGGGGATTCAGCCCCAGCATTTT.

V and J are TRBV11-3 and TRBJ1-1; 8 bases are shared with TRBD1. CDR3 size: 14 residues. Per the germline V gene, CDR1 is SGHNT and CDR2 is YENEEA. V lost 5 bases and J lost 0; bases outside the gene matches: 2. CDR3 residues: CASSRQGMNTEAFF. For the CDR3, the DNA is TGTGCCAGCAGCCGACAGGGGATGAACACTGAAGCTTTCTTT.

This clone was detected once. J is TRBJ2-2 and V is TRBV7-8; 9 bases map to TRBD2. Germline V gene data show CDR1 as SGHVS and CDR2 as FQNEAQ. Trimming cost V 4 bases and J 8 bases; bases outside gene matches: 5. This CDR3 region has 14 residues. This CDR3 is CASSSRLAGGELFF. The CDR3 nucleotides are TGTGCCAGCAGCTCCCGGCTAGCGGGGGGGGAGCTGTTTTTT. Combining the CDR3 with reference TRBV7-8 and TRBJ2-2 gives the whole variable domain GAGVSQSPRYKVAKRGQDVALRCDPISGHVSLFWYQQALGQGPEFLTYFQNEAQLDKSGLPSDRFFAERPEGSVSTLKIQRTQQEDSAVYLCASSSRLAGGELFFGEGSRLTVL.

V is TRBV6-5 and J is TRBJ1-4, with no clear D. This CDR3 has 16 amino acids. Trimming shortened V by 4 bases and J by 5 bases, and 17 bases separated the two germline ends. Germline values: CDR1 MNHEY, CDR2 SVGAGI. The CDR3 is CASSLVFRQPNEKLFF. The CDR3 coding sequence is TGTGCCAGCAGTTTGGTATTCAGGCAGCCCAATGAAAAACTGTTTTTT.

This chain links TRBV6-5 with TRBJ2-3, with 7 bases lining up with TRBD2. The CDR3 totals 14 residues. Germline assignment: CDR1 MNHEY and CDR2 SVGAGI. The V gene end was trimmed by 7 bases and the J gene end by 4 bases; junction bases not matched to a gene: 8. The CDR3 loop reads CASIIGGRADTQYF. CDR3 nucleotide sequence: TGTGCCAGCATAATCGGGGGGAGGGCAGATACGCAGTATTTT.

This clone occurred a few times. The chain is built from TRBV28 and TRBJ2-1, with 10 bases matching TRBD1. The J segment lost 3 bases and the V segment lost 4 bases, leaving 3 bases of the junction unmatched. The CDR3 contains 15 residues. Germline lookup yields CDR1 MDHEN and CDR2 SYDVKM. The chain's CDR3 is CASSSGTGDYNEQFF. CDR3 in DNA: TGTGCCAGCAGTTCCGGGACAGGGGACTACAATGAGCAGTTCTTC.

This clone was detected a few times. The rearrangement links TRBV28 to TRBJ1-6; no clear D. Germline-derived CDR1 and CDR2 are MDHEN and SYDVKM. Trimming took 6 bases from V and 2 from J, leaving 11 bases between them. The CDR3 contains 15 residues. The CDR3 sequence: CASSRGTAYNSPLHF. CDR3 coding DNA: TGTGCCAGCAGCCGGGGTACGGCCTATAATTCACCCCTCCACTTT.

V usage is TRBV25-1 and J usage is TRBJ2-7, with D perhaps matching TRBD2 (6 bases). Germline CDR1 MGHDK, CDR2 SYGVNS. The CDR3 is 12 amino acids. Trimming removed 6 bases at V and 4 bases at J, with 10 bases between. In nucleotides, the CDR3 is TGTGCCAGCAGCGGAGGGTGGTACGAGCAGTACTTC. It specifies CASSGGWYEQYF.